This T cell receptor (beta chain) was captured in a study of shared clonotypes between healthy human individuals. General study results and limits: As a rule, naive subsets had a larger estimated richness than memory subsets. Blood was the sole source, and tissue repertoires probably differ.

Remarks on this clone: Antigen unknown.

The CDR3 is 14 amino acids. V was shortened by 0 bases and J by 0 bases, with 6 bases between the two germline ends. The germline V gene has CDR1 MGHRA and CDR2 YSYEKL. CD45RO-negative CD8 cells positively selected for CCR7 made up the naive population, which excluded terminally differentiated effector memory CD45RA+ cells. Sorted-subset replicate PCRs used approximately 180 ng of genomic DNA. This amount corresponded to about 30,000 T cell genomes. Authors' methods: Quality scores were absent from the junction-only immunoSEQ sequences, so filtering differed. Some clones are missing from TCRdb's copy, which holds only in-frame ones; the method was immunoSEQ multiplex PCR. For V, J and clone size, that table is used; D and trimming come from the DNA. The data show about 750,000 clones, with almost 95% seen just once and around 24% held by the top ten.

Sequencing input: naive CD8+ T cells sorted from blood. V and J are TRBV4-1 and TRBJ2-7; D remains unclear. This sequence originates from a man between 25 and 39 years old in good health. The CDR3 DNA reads TGCGCCAGCAGCCAAGATCTCGGCTCCTACGAGCAGTACTTC. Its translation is CASSQDLGSYEQYF.